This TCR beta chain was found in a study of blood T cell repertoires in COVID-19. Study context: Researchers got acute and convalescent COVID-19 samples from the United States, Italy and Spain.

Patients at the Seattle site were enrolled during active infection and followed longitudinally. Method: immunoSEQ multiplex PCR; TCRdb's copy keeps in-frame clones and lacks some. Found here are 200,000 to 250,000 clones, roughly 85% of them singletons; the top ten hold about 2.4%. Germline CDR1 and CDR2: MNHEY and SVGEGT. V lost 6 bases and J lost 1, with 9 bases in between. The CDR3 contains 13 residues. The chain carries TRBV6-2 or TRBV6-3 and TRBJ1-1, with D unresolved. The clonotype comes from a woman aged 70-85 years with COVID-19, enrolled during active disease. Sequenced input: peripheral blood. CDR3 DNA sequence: TGTGCCAGCAGCGAACAGCCGAACACTGAAGCTTTCTTT. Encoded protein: CASSEQPNTEAFF.